This T cell receptor beta chain is from a study of blood T cell repertoires in COVID-19. The wider study: Donors in the United States, Italy and Spain gave samples during acute or convalescent COVID-19.

The germline CDR1 and CDR2 sequences are SGHRS and YFSETQ. This CDR3 has 15 amino acids. V was clipped by 0 bases and J by 3 bases; unmatched bases: 1. In the study's own analysis: Estimated nucleated cell counts came from reference gene primer amplification. The data were produced by immunoSEQ multiplex PCR, yet TCRdb's version contains in-frame clones alone and is incomplete. D and trimming come from the DNA, and the V and J calls and clone size come from that table. Of some 150,000 clones listed, roughly 86% are singletons. The sequencing input was peripheral blood. V gene TRBV5-1 combines with J gene TRBJ1-5, with 9 nucleotides matching TRBD1. This receptor was taken from an older man with acute or convalescent COVID-19. CDR3 residues: CASSLGTGVNQPQHF. The CDR3 DNA is TGCGCCAGCAGCTTGGGGACAGGGGTCAATCAGCCCCAGCATTTT.